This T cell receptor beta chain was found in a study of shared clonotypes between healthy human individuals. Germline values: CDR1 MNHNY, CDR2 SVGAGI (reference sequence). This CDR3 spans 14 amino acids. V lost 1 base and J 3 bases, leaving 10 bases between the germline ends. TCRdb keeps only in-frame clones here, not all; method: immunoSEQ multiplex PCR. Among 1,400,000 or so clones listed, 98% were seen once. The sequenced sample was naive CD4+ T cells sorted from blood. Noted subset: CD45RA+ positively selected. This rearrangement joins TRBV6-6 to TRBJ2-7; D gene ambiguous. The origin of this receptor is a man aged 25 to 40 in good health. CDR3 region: CASSYLGHIYEQYF. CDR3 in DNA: TGTGCCAGCAGTTACTTAGGTCACATCTACGAGCAGTACTTC.